The 11 T cell receptor beta chains given below trace back to one sample, sequenced in a study of cytomegalovirus exposure and HLA in healthy donors. 13 Jbeta primers and 60 Vbeta primers were used for the PCR. This table comes from immunoSEQ multiplex PCR, and its TCRdb copy is limited to in-frame clones, with some not included. The sample lists approximately 200,000 clones, around 83% seen once, with 6.5% in the top ten. The sample was PBMCs. Every receptor here comes from a woman aged 45-65 years in good health and CMV-seropositive.

This chain links TRBV5-4 with TRBJ2-1; D perhaps matches TRBD2 (7 bases). The CDR3 has 14 amino acids. Trimming pared 0 bases from V and 10 bases from J, leaving 14 bases between. Germline lookup yields CDR1 SGHNT and CDR2 YYREEE (reference sequence). The CDR3 is CASSLVGGRKEQFF. Written as DNA, the CDR3 is TGTGCCAGCAGCTTGGTGGGGGGGCGCAAGGAGCAGTTCTTC.

The chain combines TRBV7-8 with TRBJ1-2; no clear D gene. This CDR3 is built from 13 residues. V was pared by 1 base and J by 8 bases, with 11 bases between. CDR1 SGHVS and CDR2 FQNEAQ come from the germline V gene. The CDR3 bases are TGTGCCAGCAGCTTAGGAGGGCTTGTGGGCTACACCTTC. Protein: CASSLGGLVGYTF.

This clone was counted between two and nine times. The chain combines TRBV30 with TRBJ1-6; the D gene is possibly TRBD1 (5 bases). V lost 0 bases and J lost 14, with 20 bases in between. The CDR3 covers 15 residues. Germline lookup yields CDR1 GTSNPN and CDR2 SVGIG (reference sequence). The CDR3: CAWSVGWGRASALHF. The CDR3, as DNA: TGTGCCTGGAGTGTAGGGTGGGGCCGCGCTTCGGCCCTCCACTTT.

This rearrangement joins TRBV9 to TRBJ2-3; 14 bases align to TRBD2. CDR1 and CDR2 from the germline V gene are SGDLS and YYNGEE. Trimming removed 4 bases from V and 3 bases from J; junction bases left unmatched: 10. The CDR3 consists of 18 residues. CDR3 in amino acids: CASSPHPGTSGGTDTQYF. CDR3 nucleotides: TGTGCCAGCAGCCCACATCCCGGGACTAGCGGGGGAACAGATACGCAGTATTTT.

V and J are TRBV27 and TRBJ2-3; D remains unclear. This CDR3 has 15 amino acids. Per the germline V gene, CDR1 is MNHEY and CDR2 is SMNVEV (reference sequence). The V gene lost 3 bases and the J gene lost 2 bases, with 12 bases spanning the gap. The CDR3 nucleotides read TGTGCCAGCAGTTTTTCCAGGCCGAACACAGATACGCAGTATTTT. This translates into CASSFSRPNTDTQYF.

V gene TRBV28 combines with J gene TRBJ2-7; the D gene is possibly TRBD2 (6 bases). The germline V gene encodes CDR1 MDHEN and CDR2 SYDVKM. V lost 6 bases and J lost 3, with 15 bases in between. The CDR3 spans 14 residues. CDR3 nucleotides: TGTGCCAGCAGCTCCCAGGGAGGCGGCTACGAGCAGTACTTC. Its protein product is CASSSQGGGYEQYF.

The J gene is TRBJ1-1, the V gene TRBV7-2; 9 bases match TRBD1. Germline values: CDR1 SGHTA, CDR2 FQGNSA. Germline trimming cut 6 bases from V and 0 bases from J; bases unmatched to any gene: 8. The CDR3 is made up of 16 amino acids. The CDR3 DNA reads as TGTGCCAGCAGTCTATTAGGGACAGGGTTGAACACTGAAGCTTTCTTT. This sequence encodes CASSLLGTGLNTEAFF.

This rearrangement joins TRBV28 to TRBJ2-6; tentative D call: TRBD1 (6 bases). Germline CDR1 reads MDHEN; CDR2 reads SYDVKM. The V gene lost 5 bases and the J gene lost 4 bases, with 12 bases spanning the gap. This CDR3 spans 15 amino acids. DNA of the CDR3: TGTGCCAGCAGTCCCCAGGGGAAGGGGGCCAACGTCCTGACTTTC. Translation: CASSPQGKGANVLTF.

The genes are TRBV27 and TRBJ2-1; D perhaps matches TRBD2 (6 bases). Germline V gene data show CDR1 as MNHEY and CDR2 as SMNVEV (reference sequence). CDR3 length equals 12 residues. V was pared by 8 bases and J by 8 bases, with 13 bases between. DNA of the CDR3: TGTGCCAGCGGTAGGAGGGGCCATGAGCAGTTCTTC. This encodes CASGRRGHEQFF.

This chain uses TRBV5-4 with TRBJ2-5; TRBD2 agrees at 13 bases. J was trimmed by 3 bases and V by 4 bases; bases with no gene match: 3. Germline V gene sequence: CDR1 SGHNT, CDR2 YYREEE (reference sequence). The CDR3 loop spans 15 amino acids. The CDR3 region is CASSRTSGGEETQYF. The CDR3 nucleotides are TGTGCCAGCAGCCGAACTAGCGGGGGGGAAGAGACCCAGTACTTC.

The CDR3 region is CASSDGGLAGSNTGELFF. In DNA, the CDR3 is TGTGCCAGTAGTGACGGGGGACTAGCGGGGTCGAACACCGGGGAGCTGTTTTTT. V and J are TRBV19 and TRBJ2-2, with 13 nucleotides matching TRBD2. Germline V gives CDR1 LNHDA, CDR2 SQIVND (reference sequence). V was clipped by 5 bases and J by 0 bases; unmatched bases: 6. The CDR3 runs 18 residues. Based on the CDR3 plus reference TRBV19 and TRBJ2-2, the full variable domain is DGGITQSPKYLFRKEGQNVTLSCEQNLNHDAMYWYRQDPGQGLRLIYYSQIVNDFQKGDIAEGYSVSREKKESFPLTVTSAQKNPTAFYLCASSDGGLAGSNTGELFFGEGSRLTVL.